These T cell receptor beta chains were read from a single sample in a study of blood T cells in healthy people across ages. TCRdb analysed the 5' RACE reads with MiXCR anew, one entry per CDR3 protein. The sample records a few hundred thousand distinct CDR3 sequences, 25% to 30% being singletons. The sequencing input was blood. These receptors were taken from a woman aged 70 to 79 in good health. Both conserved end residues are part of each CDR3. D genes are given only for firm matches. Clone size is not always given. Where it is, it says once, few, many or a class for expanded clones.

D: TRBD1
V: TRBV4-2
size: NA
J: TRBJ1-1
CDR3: CASSQEKGGGEAFF
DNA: TGTGCCAGCAGCCAAGAAAAAGGGGGCGGTGAAGCTTTCTTT

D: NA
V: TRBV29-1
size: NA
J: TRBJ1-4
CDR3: CSAETGWDEKLFF
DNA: TGCAGCGCCGAGACAGGTTGGGATGAAAAACTGTTTTTT

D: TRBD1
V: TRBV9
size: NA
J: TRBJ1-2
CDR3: CASRGTGGSSNYGYTF
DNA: TGTGCCAGCAGAGGGACAGGGGGAAGCTCTAACTATGGCTACACCTTC

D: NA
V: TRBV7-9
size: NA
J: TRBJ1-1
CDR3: CASREWSAQAFF
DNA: TGTGCCAGCAGGGAATGGAGCGCTCAGGCTTTCTTT

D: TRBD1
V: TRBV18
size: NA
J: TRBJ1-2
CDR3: CASSPRTGEGYTF
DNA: TGTGCCAGCTCACCACGGACAGGGGAAGGCTACACCTTC

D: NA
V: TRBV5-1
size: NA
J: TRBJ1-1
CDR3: CASSIPGATEAFF
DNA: TGCGCCAGCAGCATTCCGGGGGCAACTGAAGCTTTCTTT

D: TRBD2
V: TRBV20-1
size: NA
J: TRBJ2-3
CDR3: CSAQVISGVTPDTQYF
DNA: TGCAGTGCTCAAGTCATCAGCGGGGTCACCCCAGATACGCAGTATTTT

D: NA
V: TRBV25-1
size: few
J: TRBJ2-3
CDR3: CASSDRLDSTDTQYF
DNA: TGTGCCAGCAGTGATCGACTAGATAGCACAGATACGCAGTATTTT

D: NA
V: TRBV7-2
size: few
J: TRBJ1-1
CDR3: CASSLVGVGRDTEAFF
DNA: TGTGCCAGCAGCTTAGTTGGGGTGGGTCGGGACACTGAAGCTTTCTTT

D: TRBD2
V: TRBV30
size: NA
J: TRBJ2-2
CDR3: CAWSSGGGTGELFF
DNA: TGTGCCTGGAGTAGCGGGGGGGGTACCGGGGAGCTGTTTTTT

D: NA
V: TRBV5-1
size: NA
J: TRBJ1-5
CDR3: CASSFSPRGDNQPQHF
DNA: TGCGCCAGCAGTTTTAGTCCCAGGGGAGACAATCAGCCCCAGCATTTT

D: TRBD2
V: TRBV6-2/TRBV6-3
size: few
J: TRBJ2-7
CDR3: CASSSGVAGDPSSYEQYF
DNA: TGTGCCAGCAGTTCTGGGGTAGCGGGGGACCCGTCCTCCTACGAGCAGTACTTC

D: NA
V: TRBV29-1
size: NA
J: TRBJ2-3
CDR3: CSVETTRRAITDTQYF
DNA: TGCAGCGTTGAGACGACTAGGAGGGCCATCACAGATACGCAGTATTTT

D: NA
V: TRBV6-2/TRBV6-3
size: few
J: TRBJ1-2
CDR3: CASSPDNAPARRYGYTF
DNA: TGTGCCAGCAGTCCCGACAATGCCCCCGCGAGGAGGTATGGCTACACCTTC

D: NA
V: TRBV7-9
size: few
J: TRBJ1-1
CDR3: CASSGTEYTEAFF
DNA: TGTGCCAGCAGCGGGACCGAGTACACTGAAGCTTTCTTT

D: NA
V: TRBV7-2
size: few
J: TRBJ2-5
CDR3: CASSLASVGSETQYF
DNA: TGTGCCAGCAGCTTAGCTAGCGTTGGCTCCGAGACCCAGTACTTC

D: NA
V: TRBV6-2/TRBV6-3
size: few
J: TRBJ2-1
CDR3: CASSSGSGEQFF
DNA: TGTGCCAGCAGTTCGGGGTCCGGTGAGCAGTTCTTC